This TCR beta chain appears in the sequencing data of a study of shared clonotypes between healthy human individuals. Overall study findings and caveats: Sequencing depth was expected to influence donor clonotype sharing. Relative to their counterparts shared across all four donors, non-shared clonotypes exhibited diminished generation probabilities. Despite large depth, rarefaction showed incomplete sorted-subset sequencing.

Germline CDR1 and CDR2: LNHDA and SQIVND (reference sequence). Germline trimming cut 5 bases from V and 7 bases from J; bases unmatched to any gene: 13. The CDR3 is made up of 16 amino acids. As defined, naive CD8 cells were CD45RO-negative and positively selected for CCR7, with terminally differentiated effector memory CD45RA+ cells excluded. At a deep level, the assay was run. TCRdb keeps only in-frame clones here, not all; method: immunoSEQ multiplex PCR. Of some 2,000,000 clones in the sample, 85% to 95% are singletons; the top ten hold 0.9% to 1.4%. A word on this clone: Antigen specificity is unknown.

The chain has TRBV19 and TRBJ2-1; 8 bases agree with TRBD1. This TCR derives from a man between 18 and 35 years old in good health. The material sequenced was naive CD8+ T cells sorted from blood. For the CDR3, the DNA is TGTGCCAGTAGTGCATTCCGTACAGGGGGAAAGAATGAGCAGTTCTTC. This translates into CASSAFRTGGKNEQFF.